This T cell receptor beta chain was documented in a study of blood T cell repertoires in COVID-19. Looking at the study overall: Whether acute or convalescent, the COVID-19 samples came from the United States, Italy and Spain. T cells, B-cell-depleted T cells, or PBMCs supplied cDNA or gDNA.

This CDR3 region has 15 residues. V trimming: 6 bases; J trimming: 4 bases; junction bases outside the gene matches: 5. CDR1 is MDHEN, CDR2 SYDVKM, per germline. Study processing details: Amplification with reference gene primers provided the estimates of nucleated cell counts. Method: immunoSEQ multiplex PCR; TCRdb's copy keeps in-frame clones and lacks some. D and trimming come from the DNA, and the V and J calls and clone size come from that table. Of around 280,000 clones in the sample, more than 75% were seen once. Sequencing used peripheral blood. This chain joins TRBV28 and TRBJ2-6; 8 bases agree with TRBD2. The sequence was obtained from a man between 65 and 79 years old with acute or convalescent COVID-19. CDR3 sequence reads: CASRPGGVGANVLTF. The CDR3 DNA reads as TGTGCCAGCAGACCCGGGGGGGTCGGGGCCAACGTCCTGACTTTC.